This T cell receptor (beta chain) was recovered during a study of T cell repertoires in cytomegalovirus infection. One entry per CDR3 protein results from TCRdb running MiXCR on the reads. The top ten hold 27% of the sample, which has 150,000 to 200,000 distinct CDR3 sequences, over 13% seen once. The CDR3 length is 15 residues. V lost 4 bases and J lost 2, with 13 bases in between. Germline CDR1 LGHDT, CDR2 YNNKEL (reference sequence). Material for sequencing was PBMCs. The origin of this receptor is a human donor in good health (CMV status not recorded). Some clones in this sample may be carry-over from other donors' samples. The chain couples TRBV3-1 to TRBJ2-3; TRBD2 is a possible D gene (7 bases). CDR3 loop: CASSRGGPSTDTQYF. In DNA form, the CDR3 reads TGTGCCAGCAGCCGGGGGGGCCCGTCCACAGATACGCAGTATTTT.